This T cell receptor beta chain stems from a study of blood T cell repertoires in COVID-19 (dated by TCRdb to about 2020). Looking at the study overall: Samples from collaborators originated in the United States, Italy and Spain and spanned both the acute and convalescent phases of COVID-19. The prospective study material was composed of cDNA or gDNA derived from T cells, B-cell-depleted T cells, or PBMCs. Deeply sampled blood TCRbeta repertoires from subjects exposed to, actively infected with, or recovered from COVID-19 were included in the dataset. The repertoires were made available in a free public database intended to serve as a resource for research on the immune response to SARS-CoV-2. Samples were obtained from the ongoing ImmuneRACE study (first 160 participants) and from over a thousand subjects provided by 6 global collaborators. The sample metadata nearly always contained a de-identified subject ID, COVID-19 status, age in years and sex. Where available, HLA class I and class II types were obtained from metadata supplied by the sample provider rather than from assay-based typing. Broader findings and caveats from the paper: The quantity of clinical and demographic metadata differed by source and by participant and was supplied without curation.

Comment on this clone: Its antigen is currently not known. No per-base quality is available; no much larger clone lies one base away.

CDR1 is given as SGHRS and CDR2 as YFSETQ, both from the germline V gene. The CDR3 starts with the cysteine, ends with the phenylalanine, and has 14 residues. The kept DNA is CDR3 alone, 42 bases in frame from the first base. Trimming removed 0 bases from V and 9 bases from J, leaving 10 bases between the germline ends. The immunoSEQ Assay, a bias-controlled multiplex PCR, was used to amplify TCRbeta CDR3 regions from genomic DNA. The original pipeline was this. The number of nucleated cells in each sample was estimated by amplification of reference gene primers within the assay. To quantify the absolute abundance of each unique TCRbeta CDR3 rearrangement, sequence reads were collapsed and filtered. For each sample, productive Simpson clonality was calculated as the square root of Simpson's diversity index across productive rearrangements. What TCRdb holds here is the immuneACCESS table cut down to in-frame rearrangements. Part of the clones is not present; checked against another copy, under half of the missing clones reflect an unresolved V gene, and the others are unexplained. The V and J calls and clone size were taken over from that table, and D and trimming were inferred from the DNA. This sample gives 300,000 to 400,000 clones in total; more than 70% of them show up just once. Approximately 3% of the sample is taken by the ten largest.

Whole blood was collected in K2EDTA tubes by collaborating institutions according to the institutions' own protocols. For TCRbeta analysis, collaborators shipped samples as frozen whole blood, isolated PBMCs, or DNA extracted from either of those sample types. Material: peripheral blood. This clonotype originated in a man aged 25 to 45 with active or convalescent COVID-19. Recombination joined TRBV5-1 with TRBJ1-6; TRBD1 is perhaps the D gene, given 5 matching bases. The CDR3 amino acid sequence is: CASSLDQGGSPLHF. The DNA sequence is TGCGCCAGCAGCTTGGACCAGGGCGGTTCACCCCTCCACTTT.